Described below is a single TCR beta chain sequence and its context. V lost 2 bases and J lost 4; bases outside the gene matches: 2. Germline V CDR1 and CDR2: LGHDT, YNNKEL (reference sequence). The CDR3 extends over 15 amino acids. The source of the sample is a study of control samples from healthy donors and cancer patients. TCRdb's copy holds only in-frame clones and misses some; the assay was immunoSEQ multiplex PCR. The sample yields 130,000 or so clones, about 90% seen once. The sequence derives from a woman aged 50 to 60 in good health. Specimen: blood. The genes are TRBV3-1 (or the pseudogene TRBV3-2) and TRBJ2-2; 9 bases map to TRBD1. The CDR3 protein is CASSQHRGRTGELFF. CDR3 DNA: TGTGCCAGCAGCCAACACAGGGGGCGCACCGGGGAGCTGTTTTTT.